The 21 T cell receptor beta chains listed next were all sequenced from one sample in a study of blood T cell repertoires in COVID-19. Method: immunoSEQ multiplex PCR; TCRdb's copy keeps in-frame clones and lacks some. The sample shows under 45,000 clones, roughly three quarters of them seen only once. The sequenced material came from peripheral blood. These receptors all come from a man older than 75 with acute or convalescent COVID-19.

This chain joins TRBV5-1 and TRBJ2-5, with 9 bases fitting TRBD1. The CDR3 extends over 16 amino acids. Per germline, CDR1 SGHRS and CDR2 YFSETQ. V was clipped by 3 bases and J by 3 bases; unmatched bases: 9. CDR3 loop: CASSYTGTGFEETQYF. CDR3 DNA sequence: TGCGCCAGCAGCTACACCGGGACAGGGTTCGAAGAGACCCAGTACTTC.

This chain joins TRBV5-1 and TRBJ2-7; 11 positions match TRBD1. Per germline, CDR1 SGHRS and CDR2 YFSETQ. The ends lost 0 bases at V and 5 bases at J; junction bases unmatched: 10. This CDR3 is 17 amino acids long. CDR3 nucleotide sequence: TGCGCCAGCAGCTTGGCGGGACAGGGGGGATGGTATAACGAGCAGTACTTC. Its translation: CASSLAGQGGWYNEQYF.

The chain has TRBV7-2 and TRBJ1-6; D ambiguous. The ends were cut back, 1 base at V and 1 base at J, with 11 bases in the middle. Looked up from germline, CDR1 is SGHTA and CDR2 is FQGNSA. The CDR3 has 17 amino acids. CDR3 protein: CASSLVLGRSYNSPLHF. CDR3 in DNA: TGTGCCAGCAGCTTAGTTCTGGGGAGGTCCTATAATTCACCCCTCCACTTT. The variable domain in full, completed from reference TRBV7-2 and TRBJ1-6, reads GAGVSQSPSNKVTEKGKDVELRCDPISGHTALYWYRQSLGQGLEFLIYFQGNSAPDKSGLPSDRFSAERTGGSVSTLTIQRTQQEDSAVYLCASSLVLGRSYNSPLHFGNGTRLTVT.

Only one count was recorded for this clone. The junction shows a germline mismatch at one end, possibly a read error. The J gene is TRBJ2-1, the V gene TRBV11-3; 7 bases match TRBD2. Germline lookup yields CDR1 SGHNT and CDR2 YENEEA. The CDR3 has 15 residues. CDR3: CASSSASGPYIEQFF. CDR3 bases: TGTGCCAGCAGCTCAGCTAGCGGCCCCTACATTGAGCAGTTCTTC.

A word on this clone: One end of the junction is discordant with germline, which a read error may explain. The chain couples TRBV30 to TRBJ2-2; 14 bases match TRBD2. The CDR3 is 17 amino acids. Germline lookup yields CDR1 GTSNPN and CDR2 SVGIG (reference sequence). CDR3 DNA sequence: TGCGGACGACAGGGGCGGACTAGCGGGAGGACCACCGGGGAGCTGTTTTTT. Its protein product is CGRQGRTSGRTTGELFF.

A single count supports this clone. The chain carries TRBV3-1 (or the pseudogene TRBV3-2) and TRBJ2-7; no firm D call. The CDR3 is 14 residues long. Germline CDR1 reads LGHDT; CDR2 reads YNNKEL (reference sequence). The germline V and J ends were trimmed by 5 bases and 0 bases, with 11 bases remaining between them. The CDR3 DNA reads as TGTGCCAGCAGCGCCGCAATTAGCTCCTACGAGCAGTACTTC. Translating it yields CASSAAISSYEQYF.

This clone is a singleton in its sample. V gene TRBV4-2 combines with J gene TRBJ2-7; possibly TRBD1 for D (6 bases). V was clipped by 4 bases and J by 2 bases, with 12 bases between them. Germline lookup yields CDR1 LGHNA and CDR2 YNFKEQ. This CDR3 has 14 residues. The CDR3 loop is CASSPPGQPYEQYF. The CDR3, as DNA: TGTGCCAGCAGCCCACCGGGACAACCCTACGAGCAGTACTTC.

CDR3 coding DNA: TGTGCCAGCAGCGCAGACAGGGCCTCTGAAGCTTTCTTT. Its protein is CASSADRASEAFF. The gene calls are TRBV6-5 and TRBJ1-1; TRBD1 agrees at 7 bases. The CDR3 loop spans 13 amino acids. Germline V gene data show CDR1 as MNHEY and CDR2 as SVGAGI. J lost 6 bases, V lost 6 bases, and 7 bases had no gene match.

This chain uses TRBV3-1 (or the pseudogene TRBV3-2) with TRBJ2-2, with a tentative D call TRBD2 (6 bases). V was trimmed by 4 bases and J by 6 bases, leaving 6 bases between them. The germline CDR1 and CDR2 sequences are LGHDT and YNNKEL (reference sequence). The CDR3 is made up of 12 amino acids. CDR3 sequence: CASSRLAGELFF. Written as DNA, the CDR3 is TGTGCCAGCAGCCGACTAGCCGGGGAGCTGTTTTTT.

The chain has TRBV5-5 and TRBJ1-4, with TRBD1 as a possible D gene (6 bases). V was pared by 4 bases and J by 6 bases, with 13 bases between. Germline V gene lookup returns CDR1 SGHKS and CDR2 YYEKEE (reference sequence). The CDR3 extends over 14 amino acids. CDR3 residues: CASSLDSSYEKLFF. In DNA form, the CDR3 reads TGTGCCAGCAGCCTGGACAGTTCGTATGAAAAACTGTTTTTT.

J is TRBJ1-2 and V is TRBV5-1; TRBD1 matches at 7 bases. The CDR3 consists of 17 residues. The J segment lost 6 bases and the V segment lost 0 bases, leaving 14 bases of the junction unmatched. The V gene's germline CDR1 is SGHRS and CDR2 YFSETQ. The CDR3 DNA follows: TGCGCCAGCAGCTTGGGACAGGGATATGAGGGATACGATGGCTACACCTTC. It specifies CASSLGQGYEGYDGYTF.

CDR3 nucleotide sequence: TGTGCCAGCAGTTTAGCGGGGCCTGGCACAGATACGCAGTATTTT. This encodes CASSLAGPGTDTQYF. The gene calls are TRBV7-3 and TRBJ2-3, with 8 bases fitting TRBD2. Unmatched junction bases numbered 6, after V lost 6 bases and J lost 1 base. The germline gives CDR1 SGHTA, CDR2 FQGTGA. The CDR3 has 15 amino acids.

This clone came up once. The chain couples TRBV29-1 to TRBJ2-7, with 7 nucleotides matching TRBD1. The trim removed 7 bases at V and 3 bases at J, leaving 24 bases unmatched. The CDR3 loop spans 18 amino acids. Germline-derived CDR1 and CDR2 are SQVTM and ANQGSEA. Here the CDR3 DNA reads TGCAGCGCCATAGTAGTTTGGTCAGGGGGAGAAGTCAGCTACGAGCAGTACTTC. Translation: CSAIVVWSGGEVSYEQYF.

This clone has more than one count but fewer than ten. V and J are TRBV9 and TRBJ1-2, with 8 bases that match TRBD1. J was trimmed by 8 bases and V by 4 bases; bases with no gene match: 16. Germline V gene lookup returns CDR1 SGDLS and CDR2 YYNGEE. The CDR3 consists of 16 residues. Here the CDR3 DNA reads TGTGCCAGCAGCTCCCGGACAGGGATGGACCTTAACGGCTACACCTTC. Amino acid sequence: CASSSRTGMDLNGYTF.

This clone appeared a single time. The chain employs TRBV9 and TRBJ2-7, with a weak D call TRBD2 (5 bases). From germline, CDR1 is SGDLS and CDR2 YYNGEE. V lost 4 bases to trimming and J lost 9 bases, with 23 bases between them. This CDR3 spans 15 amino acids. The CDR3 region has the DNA TGTGCCAGCAGCTTAGGAGAGGACTTACTATTGGGGCAGTACTTC. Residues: CASSLGEDLLLGQYF.

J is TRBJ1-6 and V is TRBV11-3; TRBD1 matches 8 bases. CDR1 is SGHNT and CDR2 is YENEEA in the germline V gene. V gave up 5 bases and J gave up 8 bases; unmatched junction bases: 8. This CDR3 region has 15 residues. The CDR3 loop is CASSPPDRVYSPLHF. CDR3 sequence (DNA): TGTGCCAGCAGCCCTCCGGACAGGGTTTATTCACCCCTCCACTTT. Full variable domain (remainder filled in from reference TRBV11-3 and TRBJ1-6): EAGVVQSPRYKIIEKKQPVAFWCNPISGHNTLYWYLQNLGQGPELLIRYENEEAVDDSQLPKDRFSAERLKGVDSTLKIQPAELGDSAVYLCASSPPDRVYSPLHFGNGTRLTVT.

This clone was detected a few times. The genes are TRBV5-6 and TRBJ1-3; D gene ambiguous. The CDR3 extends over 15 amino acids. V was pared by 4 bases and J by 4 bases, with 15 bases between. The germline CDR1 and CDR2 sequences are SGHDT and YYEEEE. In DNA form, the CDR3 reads TGTGCCAGCAGCGGTCTCACAGAGTTCGGAAACACCATATATTTT. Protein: CASSGLTEFGNTIYF. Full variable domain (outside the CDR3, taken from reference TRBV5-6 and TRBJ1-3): DAGVTQSPTHLIKTRGQQVTLRCSPKSGHDTVSWYQQALGQGPQFIFQYYEEEERQRGNFPDRFSGHQFPNYSSELNVNALLLGDSALYLCASSGLTEFGNTIYFGEGSWLTVV.

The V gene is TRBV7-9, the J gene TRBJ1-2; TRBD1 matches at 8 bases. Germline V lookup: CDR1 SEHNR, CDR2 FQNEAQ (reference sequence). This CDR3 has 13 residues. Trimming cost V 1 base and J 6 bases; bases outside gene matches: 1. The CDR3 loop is CASSLGQGHGYTF. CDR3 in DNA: TGTGCCAGCAGCTTAGGACAGGGGCATGGCTACACCTTC. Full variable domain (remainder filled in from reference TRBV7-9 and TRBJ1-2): DTGVSQNPRHKITKRGQNVTFRCDPISEHNRLYWYRQTLGQGPEFLTYFQNEAQLEKSRLLSDRFSAERPKGSFSTLEIQRTEQGDSAMYLCASSLGQGHGYTFGSGTRLTVV.

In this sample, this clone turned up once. DNA of the CDR3: TGCGCCAGCAGGACTAGCGGGGGCAATGAGCAGTTCTTC. It yields the protein CASRTSGGNEQFF. The chain has TRBV10-2 and TRBJ2-1; TRBD2 matches at 12 bases. Losses at the gene ends were 6 bases for V and 6 bases for J; bases not matched to a gene: 0. The CDR3 covers 13 residues. CDR1 and CDR2 (germline): WSHSY, SAAADI.

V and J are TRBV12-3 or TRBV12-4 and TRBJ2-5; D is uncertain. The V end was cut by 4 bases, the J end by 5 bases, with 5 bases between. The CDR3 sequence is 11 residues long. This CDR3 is CASSYRETQYF. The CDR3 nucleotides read TGTGCCAGCAGTTATCGGGAGACCCAGTACTTC.

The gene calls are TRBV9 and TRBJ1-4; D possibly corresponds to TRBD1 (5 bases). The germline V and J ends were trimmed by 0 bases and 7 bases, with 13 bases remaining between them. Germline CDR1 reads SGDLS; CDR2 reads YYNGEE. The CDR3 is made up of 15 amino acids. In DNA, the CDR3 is TGTGCCAGCAGCGTAGGCGCAGGGTCAGGTGAAAAACTGTTTTTT. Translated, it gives CASSVGAGSGEKLFF.